This is a list of T cell receptor beta chains from one sample in a study of blood T cell repertoires in COVID-19. The data were produced by immunoSEQ multiplex PCR, yet TCRdb's version contains in-frame clones alone and is incomplete. The sample lists 130,000 to 150,000 clones, 75% to 90% seen once, with 3.5% in the top ten. Sequencing used peripheral blood. All receptors come from an older man who had recovered from COVID-19. Both conserved end residues are part of each CDR3. The D gene is left open where the match is weak. Size is omitted from some rows. Given values are once, few, many or a class for expanded clones.

D,size,J,V,CDR3,DNA
-,-,TRBJ2-2,TRBV6-5,CASALRGYTTGELFF,TGTGCCAGCGCCCTAAGGGGCTACACCACCGGGGAGCTGTTTTTT
-,-,TRBJ2-5,TRBV7-8,CASSLKETQYF,TGTGCCAGCAGCCTCAAAGAGACCCAGTACTTC
-,-,TRBJ2-5,TRBV21-1,CASSKAGHAQETQYF,TGTGCCAGCAGCAAAGCGGGCCACGCACAAGAGACCCAGTACTTC
TRBD1,-,TRBJ1-1,TRBV4-1,CASSQAQGGSGNTEAFF,TGCGCCAGCAGCCAAGCTCAGGGGGGCTCCGGTAACACTGAAGCTTTCTTT
TRBD1,-,TRBJ1-4,TRBV7-9,CASRRDRWDEKLFF,TGTGCCAGCAGAAGGGACAGGTGGGATGAAAAACTGTTTTTT
-,-,TRBJ1-1,TRBV18,CASSTWNTEAFF,TGTGCCAGCTCCACTTGGAACACTGAAGCTTTCTTT
-,-,TRBJ2-1,TRBV28,CASSSPWRQARYNEQFF,TGTGCCAGCAGTTCTCCATGGCGACAGGCGCGTTACAATGAGCAGTTCTTC
-,-,TRBJ2-3,TRBV13,CASSPRTGVRNTQYF,TGTGCCAGCAGCCCACGGACGGGAGTACGGAATACGCAGTATTTT
TRBD1,-,TRBJ2-1,TRBV3-1/TRBV3-2,CASSQRDRNYNEQFF,TGTGCCAGCAGCCAAAGGGACAGGAATTACAATGAGCAGTTCTTC
-,-,TRBJ1-3,TRBV7-2,CASSLSGAGGNTIYF,TGTGCCAGCAGCTTATCAGGTGCGGGTGGAAACACCATATATTTT
TRBD1,-,TRBJ1-2,TRBV30,CAGSGTAYGYTF,TGTGCCGGATCCGGGACAGCCTATGGCTACACCTTC
TRBD1,-,TRBJ1-2,TRBV6-5,CVVGTGDHYGYTF,TGTGTTGTTGGGACAGGGGACCACTATGGCTACACCTTC
-,-,TRBJ2-7,TRBV15,CATSRGDSSSYEQYF,TGTGCCACCAGCAGAGGCGACTCTTCTTCCTACGAGCAGTACTTC
TRBD1,-,TRBJ2-7,TRBV9,CASSLRDRGAYEQYF,TGTGCCAGCAGCCTCCGGGACAGGGGGGCCTACGAGCAGTACTTC
TRBD2,once,TRBJ2-3,TRBV10-3,CAISETIAGGTDTQYF,TGTGCCATCAGTGAGACCATAGCGGGAGGCACAGATACGCAGTATTTT
-,-,TRBJ1-5,TRBV27,CASSPNRLNQPQHF,TGTGCCAGCAGTCCGAACAGGCTAAATCAGCCCCAGCATTTT
-,-,TRBJ2-5,TRBV5-4,CASSLAQRETQYF,TGTGCCAGCAGCTTGGCCCAGCGAGAGACCCAGTACTTC
-,-,TRBJ2-1,TRBV6-4,CASSAGSYNEQFF,TGTGCCAGCAGCGCGGGGTCCTACAATGAGCAGTTCTTC
-,-,TRBJ1-1,TRBV7-2,CASSPRVGANTEAFF,TGTGCCAGCAGCCCCCGGGTAGGTGCGAACACTGAAGCTTTCTTT
TRBD2,few,TRBJ2-1,TRBV19,CASSVAGNYNEQFF,TGTGCCAGTAGTGTAGCGGGAAACTACAATGAGCAGTTCTTC
-,few,TRBJ1-2,TRBV29-1,CSVRDAANYGYTF,TGCAGCGTGAGGGATGCAGCTAACTATGGCTACACCTTC
TRBD2,-,TRBJ2-3,TRBV27,CASSLTGLAGGGGTDTQYF,TGTGCCAGCAGTTTGACCGGACTAGCGGGAGGAGGGGGCACAGATACGCAGTATTTT
TRBD2,-,TRBJ2-1,TRBV7-9,CASSSGFSGRAFDDEQFF,TGTGCCAGCAGCTCGGGGTTTAGCGGGAGGGCCTTCGACGATGAGCAGTTCTTC
-,-,TRBJ1-1,TRBV29-1,CSVESGRDMNTEAFF,TGCAGCGTTGAATCGGGAAGGGACATGAACACTGAAGCTTTCTTT
-,once,TRBJ1-5,TRBV6-5,CASSFEGVANQPQHF,TGTGCCAGCAGCTTCGAAGGAGTAGCGAATCAGCCCCAGCATTTT
-,-,TRBJ1-1,TRBV28,CASSFLGVNTEAFF,TGTGCCAGCAGTTTTTTAGGGGTGAACACTGAAGCTTTCTTT
TRBD2,-,TRBJ2-3,TRBV12-5,CASAPITGSKTSGPGDTQYF,TGTGCTAGTGCTCCAATAACAGGGTCCAAGACTAGCGGCCCTGGGGATACGCAGTATTTT
-,-,TRBJ2-7,TRBV27,CASSFGQASYEQYF,TGTGCCAGCAGTTTCGGCCAGGCCTCCTACGAGCAGTACTTC
TRBD1,-,TRBJ1-1,TRBV27,CASRLTRRTGMNTEAFF,TGTGCCAGCAGACTTACGAGGCGGACAGGGATGAACACTGAAGCTTTCTTT
TRBD2,-,TRBJ2-3,TRBV5-1,CASSSPGLAVVTDTQYF,TGCGCCAGCAGCTCGCCGGGACTAGCGGTGGTCACAGATACGCAGTATTTT
-,-,TRBJ1-6,TRBV4-1,CASSQHPPAGNSPLHF,TGCGCCAGCAGCCAACACCCCCCGGCAGGGAATTCACCCCTCCACTTT
TRBD2,-,TRBJ2-7,TRBV20-1,CSAASGYEQYF,TGCAGTGCGGCTAGCGGCTACGAGCAGTACTTC
-,-,TRBJ2-7,TRBV6-5,CASTKQGNYEQYF,TGTGCCAGCACCAAACAGGGAAACTACGAGCAGTACTTC
-,-,TRBJ2-1,TRBV7-6,CASSSALAGRSSYNEQFF,TGTGCCAGCAGCTCCGCACTAGCAGGAAGGAGCTCCTACAATGAGCAGTTCTTC
-,-,TRBJ2-2,TRBV7-2,CASSFRGGRTGELFF,TGTGCCAGCAGCTTTAGAGGAGGGCGGACCGGGGAGCTGTTTTTT
TRBD2,few,TRBJ2-7,TRBV4-1,CASSQPGLASYEQYF,TGCGCCAGCAGCCAACCAGGACTAGCCTCCTACGAGCAGTACTTC
TRBD1,-,TRBJ1-1,TRBV29-1,CSVYRGKAFF,TGCAGCGTTTACAGGGGGAAAGCTTTCTTT
TRBD2,-,TRBJ2-5,TRBV10-3,CAISERLAGEREEETQYF,TGTGCCATCAGTGAGCGGCTAGCGGGAGAGAGAGAGGAAGAGACCCAGTACTTC
-,-,TRBJ2-1,TRBV5-4,CASSSPESLVRSEQFF,TGTGCCAGCAGCTCCCCGGAATCACTAGTGCGCAGTGAGCAGTTCTTC
-,-,TRBJ2-3,TRBV4-2,CASSQERGKDTQYF,TGTGCCAGCAGCCAAGAAAGAGGAAAAGATACGCAGTATTTT
-,-,TRBJ2-1,TRBV5-1,CASSLVGHDEQFF,TGCGCCAGCAGCTTGGTTGGGCACGATGAGCAGTTCTTC
TRBD1,-,TRBJ2-5,TRBV6-6,CASTPKGAFRETQYF,TGTGCCAGCACTCCAAAGGGGGCCTTTCGAGAGACCCAGTACTTC
-,few,TRBJ1-2,TRBV6-2/TRBV6-3,CASSYEGVDGYTF,TGTGCCAGCAGTTACGAAGGAGTAGATGGCTACACCTTC
-,-,TRBJ2-5,TRBV7-3,CASSLSSGETQYF,TGTGCCAGCAGCTTAAGTTCAGGGGAGACCCAGTACTTC
-,-,TRBJ1-2,TRBV5-4,CASSFGYGYTF,TGTGCCAGCAGCTTCGGCTATGGCTACACCTTC